The rows below give T cell receptor beta chains drawn from one sample of a study of blood T cell repertoires in COVID-19. The table came from immunoSEQ multiplex PCR; TCRdb's copy has only in-frame clones and leaves some out. The sample records 180,000 or so clones, 85% to 90% being singletons. Sequencing was performed on PBMCs or T cells enriched from blood (not recorded which). The receptor set was obtained from a man between 40 and 49 years old who had recovered from COVID-19. Both conserved end residues are part of each CDR3. D genes are given only for firm matches. Not all rows give a size; the values are once, few, many and, for expanded clones, a class.

V gene: TRBV9
J gene: TRBJ1-1
D gene: .
clone size: .
CDR3 DNA: TGTGCCAGCAGCGGGCCGGGGAGTTGGGCTTTCTTT
CDR3 protein: CASSGPGSWAFF

V gene: TRBV5-1
J gene: TRBJ2-1
D gene: TRBD1
clone size: .
CDR3 DNA: TGCGCCAGCAGCCTGGACAGGGGACCCTACAATGAGCAGTTCTTC
CDR3 protein: CASSLDRGPYNEQFF

V gene: TRBV5-6
J gene: TRBJ2-7
D gene: .
clone size: .
CDR3 DNA: TGTGCCAGCAGCGGTGTTACTTACGAGCAGTACTTC
CDR3 protein: CASSGVTYEQYF

V gene: TRBV7-2
J gene: TRBJ2-3
D gene: TRBD2
clone size: .
CDR3 DNA: TGTGCCAGCAGCTGGGGGACTACCTTGCCCTCAGATACGCAGTATTTT
CDR3 protein: CASSWGTTLPSDTQYF

V gene: TRBV11-2
J gene: TRBJ2-5
D gene: TRBD2
clone size: few
CDR3 DNA: TGTGCCAGCAGCGCCCTACTAGCGAGTCAAGAGACCCAGTACTTC
CDR3 protein: CASSALLASQETQYF

V gene: TRBV6-1
J gene: TRBJ2-7
D gene: TRBD2
clone size: .
CDR3 DNA: TGTGCCAGCAGTGAAGTAGGAGCGGGAGACTACGAGCAGTACTTC
CDR3 protein: CASSEVGAGDYEQYF

V gene: TRBV6-5
J gene: TRBJ1-1
D gene: .
clone size: .
CDR3 DNA: TGTGCCAGCAGCCTAATGAGAAACACTGAAGCTTTCTTT
CDR3 protein: CASSLMRNTEAFF

V gene: TRBV6-1
J gene: TRBJ1-1
D gene: TRBD1
clone size: .
CDR3 DNA: TGTGCCAGCAGTGCCCGATCGGGCAGGGGGAGAACTGAAGCTTTCTTT
CDR3 protein: CASSARSGRGRTEAFF

V gene: TRBV2
J gene: TRBJ1-1
D gene: .
clone size: .
CDR3 DNA: TGTGCCAGCAAAGGCAGGGTCGTGATTGACACTGAAGCTTTCTTT
CDR3 protein: CASKGRVVIDTEAFF

V gene: TRBV6-5
J gene: TRBJ1-2
D gene: .
clone size: .
CDR3 DNA: TGTGCCAGCAGTTACTCCCGGGCCGGGATTGGCTACACCTTC
CDR3 protein: CASSYSRAGIGYTF

V gene: TRBV28
J gene: TRBJ1-5
D gene: .
clone size: .
CDR3 DNA: TGTGCCAGCAGCGCCTCCGGACAGAACAGCAATCAGCCCCAGCATTTT
CDR3 protein: CASSASGQNSNQPQHF

V gene: TRBV7-3
J gene: TRBJ1-1
D gene: TRBD1
clone size: .
CDR3 DNA: TGTGCCAGCAGCTTGACAGGGGGGATCACTGAAGCTTTCTTT
CDR3 protein: CASSLTGGITEAFF

V gene: TRBV3-1/TRBV3-2
J gene: TRBJ2-2
D gene: TRBD2
clone size: .
CDR3 DNA: TGTGCCAGCAGCCAAGGACTAGCGGGGGCAGGCGGGGAGCTGTTTTTT
CDR3 protein: CASSQGLAGAGGELFF

V gene: TRBV5-1
J gene: TRBJ2-7
D gene: .
clone size: .
CDR3 DNA: TGCGCCAGCAGCTTGGATACAATCTACGAGCAGTACTTC
CDR3 protein: CASSLDTIYEQYF

V gene: TRBV6-5
J gene: TRBJ1-3
D gene: TRBD1
clone size: .
CDR3 DNA: TGTGCCAGCAGCTCCCGGACAGGGGGAGGAAACACCATATATTTT
CDR3 protein: CASSSRTGGGNTIYF

V gene: TRBV7-9
J gene: TRBJ2-5
D gene: .
clone size: .
CDR3 DNA: TGTGCCAGCAAGCAGGACCAAGAGACCCAGTACTTC
CDR3 protein: CASKQDQETQYF

V gene: TRBV5-1
J gene: TRBJ2-7
D gene: .
clone size: .
CDR3 DNA: TGCGCCAGCAGCTTGGTAGGGACATCGAAGGGCGAGCAGTACTTC
CDR3 protein: CASSLVGTSKGEQYF

V gene: TRBV5-4
J gene: TRBJ2-1
D gene: .
clone size: .
CDR3 DNA: TGTGCCAGCAGCCCGGACAGCGTCCCCCACAATGAGCAGTTCTTC
CDR3 protein: CASSPDSVPHNEQFF

V gene: TRBV28
J gene: TRBJ2-5
D gene: TRBD2
clone size: .
CDR3 DNA: TGTGCCAGCAGTACCAATAGCGGGAGGGGACGAGAGACCCAGTACTTC
CDR3 protein: CASSTNSGRGRETQYF

V gene: TRBV19
J gene: TRBJ2-1
D gene: .
clone size: once
CDR3 DNA: TGTGCCAGTAGTCCAGGGTCCTACAATGAGCAGTTCTTC
CDR3 protein: CASSPGSYNEQFF

V gene: TRBV28
J gene: TRBJ2-5
D gene: TRBD2
clone size: .
CDR3 DNA: TGTGCCAGTTCGACTAGCGGGAGTAGTAAAAGAGAGACCCAGTACTTC
CDR3 protein: CASSTSGSSKRETQYF

V gene: TRBV11-3
J gene: TRBJ2-2
D gene: .
clone size: .
CDR3 DNA: TGTGCCAGCAGCTTAGTTTCCAGATACACCGGGGAGCTGTTTTTT
CDR3 protein: CASSLVSRYTGELFF

V gene: TRBV30
J gene: TRBJ2-6
D gene: .
clone size: .
CDR3 DNA: TGTGCCTGGAGGGCCTGGGGGCGTGGGGCCAACGTCCTGACTTTC
CDR3 protein: CAWRAWGRGANVLTF

V gene: TRBV7-2
J gene: TRBJ1-1
D gene: .
clone size: once
CDR3 DNA: TGTGCCAGCAGTCTAACCCCAGGCGCACTGGACACTGAAGCTTTCTTT
CDR3 protein: CASSLTPGALDTEAFF

V gene: TRBV6-5
J gene: TRBJ1-6
D gene: .
clone size: .
CDR3 DNA: TGTGCCAGCAGTATGGTCCGCGAAAATTCACCCCTCCACTTT
CDR3 protein: CASSMVRENSPLHF

V gene: TRBV5-4
J gene: TRBJ2-3
D gene: .
clone size: .
CDR3 DNA: TGTGCCAGCAGCCCGCCACCCCCCCGGGCAGATACGCAGTATTTT
CDR3 protein: CASSPPPPRADTQYF

V gene: TRBV6-5
J gene: TRBJ1-1
D gene: .
clone size: .
CDR3 DNA: TGTGCCAGCAGCCACGACAGTTGGGTGGACACTGAAGCTTTCTTT
CDR3 protein: CASSHDSWVDTEAFF

V gene: TRBV18
J gene: TRBJ1-5
D gene: TRBD1
clone size: once
CDR3 DNA: TGTGCCAGCTCACCAAATACAGGGGAGCAGCCCCAGCATTTT
CDR3 protein: CASSPNTGEQPQHF

V gene: TRBV19
J gene: TRBJ1-1
D gene: .
clone size: .
CDR3 DNA: TGTGCCAGTAGTCCTCGTAGGGGCAAGAACACTGAAGCTTTCTTT
CDR3 protein: CASSPRRGKNTEAFF

V gene: TRBV4-2
J gene: TRBJ1-2
D gene: TRBD1
clone size: .
CDR3 DNA: TGTGCCAGCAGCCAAGGGTTAGGGACAGCCTATGGCTACACCTTC
CDR3 protein: CASSQGLGTAYGYTF

V gene: TRBV27
J gene: TRBJ1-5
D gene: .
clone size: .
CDR3 DNA: TGTGCCAGCAGTAAATATAGCAATCAGCCCCAGCATTTT
CDR3 protein: CASSKYSNQPQHF

V gene: TRBV11-1
J gene: TRBJ1-1
D gene: .
clone size: once
CDR3 DNA: TGTGCCAGCAGCTTAGGGGCTCGGGGCACTGAAGCTTTCTTT
CDR3 protein: CASSLGARGTEAFF

V gene: TRBV13
J gene: TRBJ2-2
D gene: .
clone size: .
CDR3 DNA: TGTGCCAGCAGCCTTCGGACTGGCAACACCGGGGAGCTGTTTTTT
CDR3 protein: CASSLRTGNTGELFF

V gene: TRBV5-5
J gene: TRBJ2-1
D gene: .
clone size: once
CDR3 DNA: TGTGCCAGCAGCCGAAATATCGACAGGAGCTCCTACAATGAGCAGTTCTTC
CDR3 protein: CASSRNIDRSSYNEQFF

V gene: TRBV7-6
J gene: TRBJ2-1
D gene: .
clone size: .
CDR3 DNA: TGTGCCAGCAGCCCGGAGATGTCCCAGGGTGAGCAGTTCTTC
CDR3 protein: CASSPEMSQGEQFF

V gene: TRBV11-2
J gene: TRBJ2-1
D gene: TRBD2
clone size: .
CDR3 DNA: TGTGCCAGCAGCTTCCCCAGCGGGGCCAGCTCCTACAATGAGCAGTTCTTC
CDR3 protein: CASSFPSGASSYNEQFF

V gene: TRBV27
J gene: TRBJ1-2
D gene: .
clone size: .
CDR3 DNA: TGTGCCAGCAGTTTAAAGCGTGTCTCGGGGTACTATGGCTACACCTTC
CDR3 protein: CASSLKRVSGYYGYTF

V gene: TRBV7-9
J gene: TRBJ1-1
D gene: .
clone size: .
CDR3 DNA: TGTGCCAGCACCGGCGGGGGGGCGAGAGCTTTCTTT
CDR3 protein: CASTGGGARAFF

V gene: TRBV5-4
J gene: TRBJ1-1
D gene: .
clone size: .
CDR3 DNA: TGTGCCAGCAGCCAAGGGGGGGGAACCTTGAACACTGAAGCTTTCTTT
CDR3 protein: CASSQGGGTLNTEAFF

V gene: TRBV7-8
J gene: TRBJ1-4
D gene: TRBD1
clone size: .
CDR3 DNA: TGTGCCAGCAGAGACAGGGCAAGGAGTGAAAAACTGTTTTTT
CDR3 protein: CASRDRARSEKLFF

V gene: TRBV3-1/TRBV3-2
J gene: TRBJ1-5
D gene: TRBD1
clone size: .
CDR3 DNA: TGTGCCAGCAGCCCCGGAGGGACAGGGGGTCCCGTTTATCAGCCCCAGCATTTT
CDR3 protein: CASSPGGTGGPVYQPQHF

V gene: TRBV9
J gene: TRBJ1-2
D gene: TRBD1
clone size: once
CDR3 DNA: TGTGCCAGCAGCCCCGGACGGACAGGGGATGGCTTCGGCTACACCTTC
CDR3 protein: CASSPGRTGDGFGYTF

V gene: TRBV9
J gene: TRBJ2-2
D gene: .
clone size: .
CDR3 DNA: TGTGCCAGCAGCGTAGAAGCCCGGGAGCTGTTTTTT
CDR3 protein: CASSVEARELFF

V gene: TRBV27
J gene: TRBJ1-2
D gene: .
clone size: .
CDR3 DNA: TGTGCCAGCAGTTTCTCCAGGGTCGGGAACTATGGCTACACCTTC
CDR3 protein: CASSFSRVGNYGYTF

V gene: TRBV12-3/TRBV12-4
J gene: TRBJ1-3
D gene: .
clone size: .
CDR3 DNA: TGTGCCACTACGAGGGCGGGAAACACCATATATTTT
CDR3 protein: CATTRAGNTIYF

V gene: TRBV9
J gene: TRBJ1-2
D gene: .
clone size: .
CDR3 DNA: TGTGCCAGCAGCGTGCCAGGCCAGGGCGTCTGGACCTTC
CDR3 protein: CASSVPGQGVWTF

V gene: TRBV27
J gene: TRBJ2-3
D gene: .
clone size: .
CDR3 DNA: TGTGCCAGCAGTCCCTCCCCGGCAGGGGCAGATACGCAGTATTTT
CDR3 protein: CASSPSPAGADTQYF

V gene: TRBV30
J gene: TRBJ1-5
D gene: .
clone size: .
CDR3 DNA: TGTGCCTGGAGCGTCGGGACTTTCAACGATCAGCCCCAGCATTTT
CDR3 protein: CAWSVGTFNDQPQHF

V gene: TRBV7-8
J gene: TRBJ2-7
D gene: .
clone size: .
CDR3 DNA: TGTGCCAGCAGTTACCTTGGGGCCCACTACGAGCAGTACTTC
CDR3 protein: CASSYLGAHYEQYF

V gene: TRBV4-1
J gene: TRBJ2-7
D gene: .
clone size: .
CDR3 DNA: TGCGCCAGCAGCTCGCAGGCCTACGAGCAGTACTTC
CDR3 protein: CASSSQAYEQYF